Listed below are T cell receptor beta chains from one sample, sequenced in a study of regulatory T cells in long-lasting Graves disease. TCRdb re-called the multiplex PCR reads through MiXCR, storing one row per CDR3 protein. The repertoire holds 360,000 or so distinct CDR3 sequences, 23% seen once, with roughly a quarter in the top ten. The sequences come from peripheral blood mononuclear cells (PBMCs), collected when the disease was refractory, from a patient treated with antithyroid drugs. The receptors shown here come from a woman aged 35 to 49 with Graves disease. Each CDR3 is given with its conserved first and last residue. A D gene is named only where the DNA matches it firmly. The size entry is marked missing in some rows and otherwise reads once, few, many or a size class.

>-|-|TRBJ1-6|TRBV14
TGTGCCAGCAGCCCCCTGGACAGACTTAATTCACCCCTCCACTTT
CASSPLDRLNSPLHF
>-|-|TRBJ2-1|TRBV2
TGTGCCAGCAGTGTCTTGGGGGGTCCTTACGATGAGCAGTTCTTC
CASSVLGGPYDEQFF
>-|many|TRBJ2-2|TRBV11-2
TGTGCCAGCAGCTTCGACCGGTTCCCCTCGAACACCGGGGAGCTGTTTTTT
CASSFDRFPSNTGELFF
>-|-|TRBJ1-3|TRBV7-6
TGTGCCAGCAGCCCAAAGGACACCATATACTTT
CASSPKDTIYF
>-|many|TRBJ1-2|TRBV12-3/TRBV12-4
TGTGCCAGCAGTTTACTCGGACAGCTTATCTATGGCTACACCTTC
CASSLLGQLIYGYTF
>TRBD1|-|TRBJ2-1|TRBV27
TGTGCCAGCAGTTTGGGCCTCGACAGGGGGTCAAAGTTCTTC
CASSLGLDRGSKFF
>-|many|TRBJ2-4|TRBV28
TGTGCCAGCAGTTCCGCCCTTTGGGCCAAAAACATTCAGTACTTC
CASSSALWAKNIQYF
>-|many|TRBJ1-6|TRBV7-8
TGTGCCAGCAGCCCCGGACAGATGGCCTATAATTCACCCCTCCACTTT
CASSPGQMAYNSPLHF
>-|-|TRBJ1-3|TRBV7-3
TGCGCCAGCAGCCAAGATGGGGTTTTCGGAAACACCATATATTTT
CASSQDGVFGNTIYF
>-|few|TRBJ1-1|TRBV30
TGTGCCTGGAGCGGGAGACAGAACACTGAAGCTTTCTTT
CAWSGRQNTEAFF
>-|many|TRBJ1-5|TRBV10-3
TGTGCCATCAGTGAGGGACAGCGAGGATTTGGCAATCAGCCCCAGCATTTT
CAISEGQRGFGNQPQHF
>-|-|TRBJ2-7|TRBV10-1
TGCGCCAGCAGTGAGGGAACATTTCCCTCCTACGAGCAGTACTTC
CASSEGTFPSYEQYF
>-|-|TRBJ2-3|TRBV2
TGTGCCACCCCTACGAGCGGACGCACAGATACGCAGTATTTT
CATPTSGRTDTQYF
>-|once|TRBJ2-1|TRBV6-2/TRBV6-3
TGTGCCAGCAGTGGGCAGGAGTTCTATGAGCAGTTCTTC
CASSGQEFYEQFF
>-|many|TRBJ1-5|TRBV20-1
TGCTCCTGGGGGGTACATAGCAATCAGCCCCAGCATTTT
CSWGVHSNQPQHF
>TRBD1|many|TRBJ1-3|TRBV25-1
TGTGCCAGCAGTCGGACAGGGGACTCTGGAAACACCATATATTTT
CASSRTGDSGNTIYF
>-|few|TRBJ1-3|TRBV13
TGTGCCAGCAGCCAGGGCTGGGAGGACCACTCTGGAAACACCATATATTTT
CASSQGWEDHSGNTIYF
>-|many|TRBJ2-5|TRBV29-1
TGCAGCGTGAGGGGCACCGCCCCACAAGAGACCCAGTACTTC
CSVRGTAPQETQYF
>TRBD1|-|TRBJ1-5|TRBV5-5
TGTGCCAGCAGCCAGACGCCCGGGACAGCTAATCAGCCCCAGCATTTT
CASSQTPGTANQPQHF